The T cell receptor beta chain under discussion was sequenced for a study of T-cell reconstitution after alpha-beta-depleted transplantation in children (dated by TCRdb to about 2016). Background on the whole study: Using TCR repertoire profiling, the study quantitatively followed how T-cell immune reconstitution unfolded in children after TCRalphabeta/CD19-depleted allogeneic hematopoietic cell transplantation.

In light of the paper, this sample's treatment or condition label describes: allogeneic hematopoietic cell transplantation with graft depleted of TCRalphabeta T cells and CD19 B cells. The transplant recipients were children given TCRalphabeta/CD19-depleted allogeneic hematopoietic cell grafts. From a lookup of the germline V gene (reference sequence), CDR1 and CDR2 are LGHDT and YNNKEL. The CDR3 has 15 amino acids, counting the end cysteine and phenylalanine. The only DNA kept is the CDR3, 45 bases in frame from the first base. V sheds 4 bases and J sheds 2 bases, leaving 13 bases between their ends. Beyond this particular receptor, the publication reports: In some patients, the high TCRbeta diversity seen at day 60 was put down to recipient T cells and intrathymic progenitors that had survived conditioning. Over the following months the frequencies of hyperexpanded clones went down, and after one year T-cell counts and TCRbeta diversity were mostly credited to newly produced T cells. The apparently early alphabetaT-cell count recovery about two months after transplant was reportedly dependent on only several hundred rapidly expanded clones derived from non-depleted graft cells.

Many counts were recorded for this clonotype. The target of this receptor is not known. Nothing much larger sits one base from this clone, and base qualities are not available. Libraries were prepared through PCR. Instrument on record: Illumina HiSeq 2500. TCR libraries were prepared with molecular barcoding, using unique molecular identifiers to normalize TCRbeta repertoire quantification. In TCRdb, the public reads were trimmed at Q25 with fastp and aligned with MiXCR, with productive beta chains retained. Identical CDR3 proteins give one entry, which carries the most common genes and DNA. Within this sample are a few hundred thousand distinct CDR3 sequences, with approximately 11% of them counted one time only. The top ten hold roughly 27% of the sample.

This specimen consisted of PBMCs, obtained before TCRalphabeta/CD19-depleted stem cell transplant. The source of this sequence is a child under three years old with acute myeloid leukemia, due to receive a stem cell transplant. The rearrangement joined TRBV3-1 to TRBJ2-3; no D gene is confidently identified. The bases are TGTGCCAGCAGCCCTGGACGGCTTAACACAGATACGCAGTATTTT. The translation is CASSPGRLNTDTQYF.